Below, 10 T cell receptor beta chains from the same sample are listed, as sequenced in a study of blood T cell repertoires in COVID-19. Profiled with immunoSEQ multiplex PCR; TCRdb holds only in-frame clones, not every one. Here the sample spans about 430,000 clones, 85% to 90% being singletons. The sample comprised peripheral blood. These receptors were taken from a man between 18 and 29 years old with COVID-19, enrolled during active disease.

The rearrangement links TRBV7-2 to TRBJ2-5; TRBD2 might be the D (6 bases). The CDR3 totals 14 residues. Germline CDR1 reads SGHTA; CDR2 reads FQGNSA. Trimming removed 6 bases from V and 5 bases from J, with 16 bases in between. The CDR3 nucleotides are TGTGCCAGCAGTTCTGGAACTAGCCCGGAGACCCAGTACTTC. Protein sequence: CASSSGTSPETQYF. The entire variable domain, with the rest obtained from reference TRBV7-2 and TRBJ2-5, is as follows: GAGVSQSPSNKVTEKGKDVELRCDPISGHTALYWYRQSLGQGLEFLIYFQGNSAPDKSGLPSDRFSAERTGGSVSTLTIQRTQQEDSAVYLCASSSGTSPETQYFGPGTRLLVL.

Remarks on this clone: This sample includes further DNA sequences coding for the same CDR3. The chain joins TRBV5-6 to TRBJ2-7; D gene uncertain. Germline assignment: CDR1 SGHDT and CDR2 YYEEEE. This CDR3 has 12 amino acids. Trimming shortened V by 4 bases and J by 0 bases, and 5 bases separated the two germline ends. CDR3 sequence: CASSPGSYEQYF. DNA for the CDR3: TGTGCCAGCAGCCCGGGCTCCTACGAGCAGTACTTC.

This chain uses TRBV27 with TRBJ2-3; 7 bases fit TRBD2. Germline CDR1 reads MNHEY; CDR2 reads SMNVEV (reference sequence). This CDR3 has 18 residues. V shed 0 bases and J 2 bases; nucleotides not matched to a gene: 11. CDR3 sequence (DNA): TGTGCCAGCAGTTTATCGTCCCTCTTTCGGGGGGACACAGATACGCAGTATTTT. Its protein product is CASSLSSLFRGDTDTQYF.

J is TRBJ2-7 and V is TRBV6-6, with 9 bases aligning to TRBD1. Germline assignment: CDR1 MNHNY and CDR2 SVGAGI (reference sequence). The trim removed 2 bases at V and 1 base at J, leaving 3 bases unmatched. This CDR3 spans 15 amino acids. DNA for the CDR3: TGTGCCAGCAGTTACACGGACAGGGGTTCCTACGAGCAGTACTTC. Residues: CASSYTDRGSYEQYF.

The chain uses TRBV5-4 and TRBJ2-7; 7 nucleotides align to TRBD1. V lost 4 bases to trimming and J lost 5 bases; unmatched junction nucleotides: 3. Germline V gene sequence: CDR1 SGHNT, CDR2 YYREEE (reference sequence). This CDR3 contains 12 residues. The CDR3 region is CASSHRGDEQYF. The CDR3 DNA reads TGTGCCAGCAGCCACAGGGGTGACGAGCAGTACTTC.

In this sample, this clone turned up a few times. This CDR3 reads CSASRLAGNYEQYF. CDR3 in DNA: TGCAGTGCTAGTCGACTAGCGGGGAACTACGAGCAGTACTTC. The chain carries TRBV20-1 and TRBJ2-7; 11 bases map to TRBD2. This CDR3 has 14 residues. Germline lookup yields CDR1 DFQATT and CDR2 SNEGSKA (reference sequence). V was clipped by 3 bases and J by 3 bases; unmatched bases: 4.

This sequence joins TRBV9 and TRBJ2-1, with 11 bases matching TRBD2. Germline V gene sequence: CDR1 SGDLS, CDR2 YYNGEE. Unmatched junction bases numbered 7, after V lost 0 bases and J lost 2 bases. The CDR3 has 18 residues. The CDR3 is CASSVVAGGPGAYNEQFF. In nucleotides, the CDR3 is TGTGCCAGCAGCGTAGTAGCGGGAGGGCCTGGTGCCTACAATGAGCAGTTCTTC.

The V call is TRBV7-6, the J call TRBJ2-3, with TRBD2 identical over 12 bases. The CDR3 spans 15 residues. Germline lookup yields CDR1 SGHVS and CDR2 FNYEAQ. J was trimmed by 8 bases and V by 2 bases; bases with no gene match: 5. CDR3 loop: CASSLLAGGPGTQYF. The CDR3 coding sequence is TGTGCCAGCAGCTTACTAGCGGGAGGGCCGGGTACGCAGTATTTT. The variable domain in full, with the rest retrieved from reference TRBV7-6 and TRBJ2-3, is GAGVSQSPRYKVTKRGQDVALRCDPISGHVSLYWYRQALGQGPEFLTYFNYEAQQDKSGLPNDRFSAERPEGSISTLTIQRTEQRDSAMYRCASSLLAGGPGTQYFGPGTRLTVL.

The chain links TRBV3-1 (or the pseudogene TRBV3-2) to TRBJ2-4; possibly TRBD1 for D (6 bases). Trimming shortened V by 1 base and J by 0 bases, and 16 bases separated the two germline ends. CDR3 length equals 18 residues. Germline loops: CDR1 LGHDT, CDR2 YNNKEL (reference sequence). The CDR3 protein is CASSQVLPGHQAKNIQYF. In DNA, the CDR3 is TGTGCCAGCAGCCAAGTCCTTCCGGGACACCAAGCCAAAAACATTCAGTACTTC.

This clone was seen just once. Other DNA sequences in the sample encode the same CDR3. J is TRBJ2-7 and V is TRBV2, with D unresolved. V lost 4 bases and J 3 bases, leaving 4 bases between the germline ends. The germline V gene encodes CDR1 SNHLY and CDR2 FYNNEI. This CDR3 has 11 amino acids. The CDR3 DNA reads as TGTGCCAGCAGTGCAGTCTACGAGCAGTACTTC. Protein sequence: CASSAVYEQYF.